This TCR beta chain was profiled in a study of a mutant IDH1 vaccine in newly diagnosed glioma. Study-wide background: Vaccination was launched 4-6 weeks after radiotherapy alone, or with temozolomide cycles. It was radiotherapy, temozolomide, or both that patients received previously, with most receiving both.

Sample time point: week 35, safety follow-up. Mutant IDH1 20-mer peptide, at 300 ug, made up each vaccine dose, with topical imiquimod. A word on this clone: As yet, its antigen is unknown.

The table came from immunoSEQ multiplex PCR; TCRdb's copy has only in-frame clones and leaves some out. The sample has tens of thousands of clones, around 92% seen once. Trimming removed 4 bases from V and 4 bases from J, with 11 bases in between. CDR1 is GTSNPN, CDR2 SVGIG, per germline (reference sequence). The CDR3 length is 13 residues. Study results and limitations: Patients showed vaccine-induced immune responses at a rate of around 93%. Pseudoprogression apparently lacked any relation to changes in top peripheral T cell clonotypes.

The chain uses TRBV30 and TRBJ2-1; D not resolved. The sequence was obtained from a man aged 45-65 years with glioma. Sequences were derived from PBMCs, sampled from a glioma patient whose treatment included an IDH1 peptide vaccine. Here the CDR3 reads CAWNSGRYNEQFF. CDR3 bases: TGTGCCTGGAACAGTGGCAGATACAATGAGCAGTTCTTC.